This T cell receptor beta chain was identified during a study of blood T cell repertoires in COVID-19 (dated by TCRdb to 2020 to 2022). Some background on the complete study: Collaborator samples came from the United States, Italy and Spain and covered acute and convalescent phases of COVID-19. The material from the prospective study consisted of cDNA or gDNA derived from T cells, B-cell-depleted T cells, or PBMCs. Subjects who had been exposed to COVID-19, were actively infected with it, or had recovered from it provided the deeply sampled blood TCRbeta repertoires that made up the dataset. A freely available public database, intended as a resource for researchers studying the immune response to SARS-CoV-2, is where the repertoires were released. The samples were drawn from the first 160 participants of the ongoing ImmuneRACE study and from roughly 1,300 subjects provided by 6 global collaborators. A de-identified subject ID, COVID-19 status, age in years and sex were almost always included in the sample metadata. Where available, HLA class I and class II types were taken from metadata supplied by the sample provider and were not determined by assay-based typing. What the research found in general, with its limitations: Clinical and demographic metadata were provided uncurated, with the amount varying by source and participant.

TCRbeta CDR3 regions were amplified from genomic DNA using the immunoSEQ Assay, a bias-controlled multiplex PCR. The authors' pipeline ran thus. Nucleated cell counts per sample were estimated from amplification of reference gene primers within the assay. Sequence reads were collapsed and filtered to measure the absolute abundance of every unique TCRbeta CDR3 rearrangement. For each sample, productive Simpson clonality was calculated as the square root of Simpson's diversity index over productive rearrangements. Drawn from immuneACCESS, this table holds only the in-frame rearrangements with V and J called that TCRdb kept. Clones are partly lost; checked studies trace under half to an unresolved V gene and leave the rest unexplained. V and J calls and clone size are given by that table; D and trimming were obtained from the DNA. The sample contains over 300,000 clones, approximately 91% of them found a single time. The ten largest clones take up approximately 9.8% of the sample.

With regard to this clone: Its cognate antigen has yet to be identified. The input lacks base qualities; no much larger clone sits a single base away.

The germline V gene (reference sequence) supplies CDR1 SEHNR and CDR2 FQNEAQ. V ends up 5 bases short and J 3 bases short, with an unmatched junction base count of 7. Reading from cysteine to phenylalanine, the CDR3 counts 16 amino acids. Only the CDR3 DNA stays, 48 bases, in frame from base 1. Enrolling through a virtual design, the prospective study's participants ranged in age from roughly 18 to 89 years and lived across 24 United States geographic areas. In the prospective study, cohorts were assigned on the basis of participant-reported clinical history obtained from a screening survey and a study questionnaire. ImmuneRACE Cohort 3 recovered participants were defined by two consecutive negative NP/OP PCR tests, healthcare professional clearance, or symptom resolution. In the prospective study, whole blood, serum and a nasopharyngeal or oropharyngeal swab were collected from each participant by mobile phlebotomists. Additional blood draws and questionnaires over an approximately 2-month period could optionally be provided by prospective study participants. Prospective study blood samples were shipped either frozen or at room temperature before DNA extraction.

The clonotype comes from a woman in her thirties or forties who had recovered from COVID-19. What was sequenced was PBMCs or T cells enriched from blood (not recorded which). The rearranged chain carries TRBV7-9 and TRBJ2-1, with 10 bases in between that match TRBD2. The sequence in DNA is TGTGCCAGCAGCCCTCGACTAGCGGGCATCTACAATGAGCAGTTCTTC. Translation gives CASSPRLAGIYNEQFF.